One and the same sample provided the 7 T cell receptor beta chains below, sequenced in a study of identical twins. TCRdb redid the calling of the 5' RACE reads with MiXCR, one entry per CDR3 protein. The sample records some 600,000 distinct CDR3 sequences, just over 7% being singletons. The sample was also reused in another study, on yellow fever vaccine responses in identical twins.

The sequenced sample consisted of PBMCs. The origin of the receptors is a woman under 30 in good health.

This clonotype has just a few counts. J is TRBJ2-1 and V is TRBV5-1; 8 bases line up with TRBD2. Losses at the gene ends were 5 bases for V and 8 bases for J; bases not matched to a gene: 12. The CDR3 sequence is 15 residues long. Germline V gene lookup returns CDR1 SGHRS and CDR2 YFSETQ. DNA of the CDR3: TGCGCCAGCAGACGGACTAAGCGGGAGTCGGATGAGCAGTTCTTC. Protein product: CASRRTKRESDEQFF.

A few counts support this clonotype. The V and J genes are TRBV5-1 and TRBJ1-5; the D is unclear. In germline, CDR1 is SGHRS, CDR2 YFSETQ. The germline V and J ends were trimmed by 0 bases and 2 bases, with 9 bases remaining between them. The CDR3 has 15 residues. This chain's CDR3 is CASSLGFSGNQPQHF. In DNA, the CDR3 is TGCGCCAGCAGCTTGGGATTTTCTGGCAATCAGCCCCAGCATTTT.

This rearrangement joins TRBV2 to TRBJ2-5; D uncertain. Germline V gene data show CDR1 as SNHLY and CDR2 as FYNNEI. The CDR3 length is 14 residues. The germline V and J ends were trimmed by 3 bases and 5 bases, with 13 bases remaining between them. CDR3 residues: CASSETRTWETQYF. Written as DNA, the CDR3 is TGTGCCAGCAGTGAGACTCGCACCTGGGAGACCCAGTACTTC.

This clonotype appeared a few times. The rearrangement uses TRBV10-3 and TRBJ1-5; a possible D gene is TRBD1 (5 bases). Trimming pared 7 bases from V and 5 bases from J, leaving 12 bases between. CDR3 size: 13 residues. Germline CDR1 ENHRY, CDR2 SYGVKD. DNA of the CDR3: TGTGCCATCAACGACAGCCGCGATCAGCCCCAGCATTTT. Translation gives CAINDSRDQPQHF.

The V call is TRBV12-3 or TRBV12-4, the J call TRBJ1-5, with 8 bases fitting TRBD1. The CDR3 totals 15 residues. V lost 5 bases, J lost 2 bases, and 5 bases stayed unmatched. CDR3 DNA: TGTGCCAGCAGTGACAGGGGATTGGGCAATCAGCCCCAGCATTTT. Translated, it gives CASSDRGLGNQPQHF.

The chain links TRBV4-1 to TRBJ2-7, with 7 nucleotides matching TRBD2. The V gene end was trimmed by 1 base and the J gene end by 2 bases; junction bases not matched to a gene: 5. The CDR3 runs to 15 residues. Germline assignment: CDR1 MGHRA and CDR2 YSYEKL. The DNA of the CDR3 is TGCGCCAGCAGCCAAGTTGAGCGGGGCCCCTACGAGCAGTACTTC. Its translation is CASSQVERGPYEQYF.

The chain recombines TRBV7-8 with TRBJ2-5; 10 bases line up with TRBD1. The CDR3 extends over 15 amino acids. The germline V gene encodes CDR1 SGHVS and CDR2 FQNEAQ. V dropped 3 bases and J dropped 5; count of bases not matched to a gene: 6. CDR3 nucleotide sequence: TGTGCCAGCAGCTTGCGGGACAGGGGACGGGAGACCCAGTACTTC. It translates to CASSLRDRGRETQYF.